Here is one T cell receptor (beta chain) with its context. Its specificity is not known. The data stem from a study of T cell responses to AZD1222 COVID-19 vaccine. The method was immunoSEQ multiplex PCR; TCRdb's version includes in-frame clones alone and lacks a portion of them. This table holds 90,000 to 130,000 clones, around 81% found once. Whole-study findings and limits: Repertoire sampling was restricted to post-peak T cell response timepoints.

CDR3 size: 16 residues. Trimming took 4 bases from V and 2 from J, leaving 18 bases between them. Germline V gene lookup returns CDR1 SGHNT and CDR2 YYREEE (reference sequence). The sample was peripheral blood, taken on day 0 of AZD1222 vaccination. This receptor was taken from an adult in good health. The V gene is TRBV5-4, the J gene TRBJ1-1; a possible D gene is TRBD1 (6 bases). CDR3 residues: CASSSSLTGYNTEAFF. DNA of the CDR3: TGTGCCAGCAGCAGCAGCCTAACAGGGTACAACACTGAAGCTTTCTTT.